This T cell receptor (beta chain) comes out of a study of T cell responses to AZD1222 COVID-19 vaccine. Study background: Pooled samples include second doses given at about 4 or 12 weeks.

Produced via immunoSEQ multiplex PCR; TCRdb's table is partial and in-frame only. The sample includes approximately 150,000 clones, 87% of them seen just once. Germline values: CDR1 WSHSY, CDR2 SAAADI. This CDR3 has 14 amino acids. Trimming took 10 bases from V and 5 from J; bases not matched to a gene: 10. Regarding the study as a whole: The sample set comprised mostly white British donors with more females, and clonal diversity was possibly underestimated. Reportedly, nearly half of unique spike TCRs recognized epitopes outside B.1.351/B.1.1.7 mutations. Without day 14 samples, only post-peak T cell repertoires were studied.

A word on this clone: No antigen is known for it.

The V gene is TRBV10-2, the J gene TRBJ2-1, with TRBD2 identical over 8 bases. Sequenced material: peripheral blood, taken on day 0 of AZD1222 vaccination. The sequence derives from an adult in good health. The CDR3 reads CATPGGAEDNEQFF. In DNA form, the CDR3 reads TGCGCCACCCCGGGGGGGGCCGAAGACAATGAGCAGTTCTTC.